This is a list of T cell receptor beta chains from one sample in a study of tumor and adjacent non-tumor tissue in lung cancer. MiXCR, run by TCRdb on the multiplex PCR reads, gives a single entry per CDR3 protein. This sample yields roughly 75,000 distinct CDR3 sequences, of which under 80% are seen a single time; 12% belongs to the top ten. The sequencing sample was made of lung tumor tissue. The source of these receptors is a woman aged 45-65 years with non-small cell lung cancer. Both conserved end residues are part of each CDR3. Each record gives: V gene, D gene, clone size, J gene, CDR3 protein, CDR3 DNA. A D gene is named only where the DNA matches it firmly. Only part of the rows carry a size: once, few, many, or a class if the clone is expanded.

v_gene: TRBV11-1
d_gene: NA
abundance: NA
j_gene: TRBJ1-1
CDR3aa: CVSSLLAWGMNTEFFF
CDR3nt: TGTGTCAGCAGCTTACTCGCGTGGGGGATGAACACTGAATTTTTCTTT

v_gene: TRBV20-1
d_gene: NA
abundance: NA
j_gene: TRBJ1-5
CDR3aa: CSARVAKRSNQPQHF
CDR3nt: TGCAGTGCTAGAGTGGCCAAACGTAGCAATCAGCCCCAGCATTTT

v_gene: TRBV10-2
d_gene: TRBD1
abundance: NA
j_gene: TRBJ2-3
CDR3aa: CASSSTDRVCRVDTQYF
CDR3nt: TGCGCCAGCAGCTCCACGGACAGGGTCTGTAGGGTAGATACGCAGTATTTT

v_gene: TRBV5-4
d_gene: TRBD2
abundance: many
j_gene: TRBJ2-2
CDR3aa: CASSRGTSVGTGELFF
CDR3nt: TGTGCCAGCAGTCGAGGGACTAGCGTGGGCACCGGGGAGCTGTTTTTT

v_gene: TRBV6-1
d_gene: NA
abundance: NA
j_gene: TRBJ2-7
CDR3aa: CASSVVLGQQYF
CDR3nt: TGTGCCAGCAGTGTTGTCCTTGGGCAGCAGTACTTC

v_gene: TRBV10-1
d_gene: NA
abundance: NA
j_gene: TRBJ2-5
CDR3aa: CARPTMRETRYF
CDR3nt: TGCGCCAGACCCACCATGAGAGAGACCCGATACTTC

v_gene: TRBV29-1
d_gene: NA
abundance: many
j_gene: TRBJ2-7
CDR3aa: CSVDGKGGSSYEQYF
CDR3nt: TGCAGCGTTGATGGTAAGGGGGGCAGCTCCTACGAGCAGTACTTC

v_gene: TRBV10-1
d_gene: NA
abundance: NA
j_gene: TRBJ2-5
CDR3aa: CARPTMSETQHF
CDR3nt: TGCGCCAGACCCACCATGAGTGAGACCCAGCACTTC

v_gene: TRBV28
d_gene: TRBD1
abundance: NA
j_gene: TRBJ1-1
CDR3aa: CASITPLGGAGGAEAFF
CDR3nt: TGTGCCAGCATTACACCCCTTGGTGGGGCAGGGGGCGCTGAAGCTTTCTTT

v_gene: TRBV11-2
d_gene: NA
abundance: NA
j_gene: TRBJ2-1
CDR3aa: CASILGAANEQFF
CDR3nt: TGTGCTAGCATCTTAGGGGCGGCCAATGAGCAGTTCTTC

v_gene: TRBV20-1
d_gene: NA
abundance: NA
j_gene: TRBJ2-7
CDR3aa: CSDQELTVGHEQYF
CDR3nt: TGCAGTGATCAGGAATTGACAGTCGGTCACGAGCAGTACTTC

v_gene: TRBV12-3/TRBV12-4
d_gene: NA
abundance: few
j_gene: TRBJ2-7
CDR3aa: CVSSLWELHVYEQYF
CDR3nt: TGTGTCAGCAGTTTGTGGGAGCTACACGTCTACGAGCAATACTTC

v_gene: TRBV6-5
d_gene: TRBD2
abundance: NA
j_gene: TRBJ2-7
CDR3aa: CASSSQTSGLYEQYF
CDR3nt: TGTGCTAGCAGTTCCCAGACTAGCGGCCTTTACGAGCAGTACTTC

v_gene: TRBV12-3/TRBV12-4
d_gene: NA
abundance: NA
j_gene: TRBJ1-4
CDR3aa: CASGRAGDEKLFF
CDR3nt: TGCGCCAGCGGTCGGGCAGGGGACGAAAAACTGTTTTTT

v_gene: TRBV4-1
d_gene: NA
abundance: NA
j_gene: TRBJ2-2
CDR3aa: CASSQDLGRVSTGELFF
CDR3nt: TGCGCCAGCAGCCAAGATTTAGGGCGTGTTAGTACCGGGGAGCTGTTTTTT

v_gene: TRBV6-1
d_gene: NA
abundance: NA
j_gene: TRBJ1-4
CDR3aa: CASSGALAGCEKLFF
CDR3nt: TGTGCCAGCAGTGGCGCCTTAGCAGGGTGTGAAAAACTGTTTTTT

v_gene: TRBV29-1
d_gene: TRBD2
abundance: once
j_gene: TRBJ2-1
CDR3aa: CSMLEGLAGYEQFF
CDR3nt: TGCAGTATGCTGGAGGGACTAGCGGGTTATGAGCAGTTCTTC

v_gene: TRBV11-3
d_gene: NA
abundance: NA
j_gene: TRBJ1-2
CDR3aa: CATNTGCYGYTF
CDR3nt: TGTGCCACCAATACGGGTTGCTATGGGTACACGTTC

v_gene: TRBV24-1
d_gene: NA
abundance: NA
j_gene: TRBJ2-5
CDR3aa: CATSGYVEGLQETQYF
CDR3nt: TGTGCCACCAGTGGGTACGTGGAGGGGCTACAAGAGACCCAGTACTTC

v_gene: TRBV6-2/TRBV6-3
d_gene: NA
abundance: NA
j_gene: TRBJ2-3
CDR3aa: CASSYAEPDTWYF
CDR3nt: TGTGCCAGCAGTTACGCCGAACCAGATACGTGGTATTTT

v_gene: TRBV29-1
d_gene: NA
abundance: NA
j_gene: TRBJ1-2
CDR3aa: CSVGEPTGYGYTF
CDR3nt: TGCAGCGTCGGCGAACCAACAGGCTACGGCTACACCTTC

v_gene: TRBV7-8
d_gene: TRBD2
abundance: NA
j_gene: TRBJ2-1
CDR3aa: CTSSLLAANNEQFF
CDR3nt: TGTACCAGCAGCTTACTAGCGGCTAACAATGAGCAATTCTTC

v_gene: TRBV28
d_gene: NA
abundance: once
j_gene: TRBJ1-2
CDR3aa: CASSFRCGYTF
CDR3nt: TGTGCCAGTAGTTTCAGATGTGGCTACACCTTC

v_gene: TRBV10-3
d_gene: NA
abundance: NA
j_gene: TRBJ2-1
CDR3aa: CAISDRVRNYNEQFF
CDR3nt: TGTGCCATCAGTGACAGGGTCAGAAATTACAATGAGCAGTTCTTC

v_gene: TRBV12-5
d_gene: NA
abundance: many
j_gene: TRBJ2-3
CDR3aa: CASGPGDTQYF
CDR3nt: TGTGCTAGTGGTCCGGGAGATACGCAGTATTTT

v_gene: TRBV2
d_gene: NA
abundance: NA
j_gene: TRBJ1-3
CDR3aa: CARSLEGISSGNTIYF
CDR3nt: TGTGCCAGAAGCCTCGAAGGTATCAGCTCTGGAAACACCATATATTTT

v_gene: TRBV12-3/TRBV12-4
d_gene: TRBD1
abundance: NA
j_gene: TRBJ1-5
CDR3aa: CGSSFGDRATDTQHF
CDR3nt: TGTGGCAGCAGTTTCGGTGACAGGGCCACAGATACGCAGCATTTT

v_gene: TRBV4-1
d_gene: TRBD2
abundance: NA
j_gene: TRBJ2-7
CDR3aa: CASSQDSGGRFYEQYF
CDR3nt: TGCGCCAGCAGCCAAGATAGTGGCGGGAGGTTTTACGAGCAGTACTTC

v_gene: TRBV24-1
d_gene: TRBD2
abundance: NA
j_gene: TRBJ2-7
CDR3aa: CATSDKGREIGEQYF
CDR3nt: TGTGCCACGAGTGATAAGGGGCGGGAGATTGGCGAGCAGTACTTC

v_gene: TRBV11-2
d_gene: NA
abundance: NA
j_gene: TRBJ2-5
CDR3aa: CASNRRVGKETQYF
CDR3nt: TGTGCCAGCAACCGGAGAGTGGGGAAGGAGACCCAGTACTTC

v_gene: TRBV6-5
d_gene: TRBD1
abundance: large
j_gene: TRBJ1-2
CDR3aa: CASSYAGTALHGYTF
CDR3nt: TGTGCCAGCAGTTACGCCGGGACAGCTCTTCATGGCTACACCTTC

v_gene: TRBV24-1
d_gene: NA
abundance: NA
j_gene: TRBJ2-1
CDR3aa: CVTSDRWRRYNEQFF
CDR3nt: TGTGTCACCAGTGATCGTTGGAGACGCTACAATGAGCAGTTCTTC

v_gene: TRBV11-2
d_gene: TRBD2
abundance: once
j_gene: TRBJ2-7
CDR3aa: CTSSFENSGEQYF
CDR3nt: TGTACCAGCAGTTTTGAGAATAGCGGGGAGCAGTACTTC

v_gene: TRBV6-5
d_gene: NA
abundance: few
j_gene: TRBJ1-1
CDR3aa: CASRNPRGTDAFF
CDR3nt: TGTGCCAGCAGGAACCCCCGAGGCACTGATGCTTTCTTT

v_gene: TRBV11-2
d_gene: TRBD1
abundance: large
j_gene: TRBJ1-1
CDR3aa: CASSFLDRGTEAFF
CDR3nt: TGTGCCAGCAGCTTTTTGGACAGGGGCACTGAAGCTTTCTTT

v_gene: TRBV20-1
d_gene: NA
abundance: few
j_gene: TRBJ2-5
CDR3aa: CSVQSGAQETQYF
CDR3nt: TGCAGTGTCCAGAGCGGTGCTCAAGAGACCCAGTACTTC

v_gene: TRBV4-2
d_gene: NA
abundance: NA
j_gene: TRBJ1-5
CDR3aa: CASSQDLAGGGQPQHF
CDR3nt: TGTGCAAGCAGCCAAGATTTGGCCGGGGGCGGTCAGCCCCAGCATTTT

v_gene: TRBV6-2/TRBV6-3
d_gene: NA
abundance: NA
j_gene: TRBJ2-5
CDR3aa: CASNRSVALGETQYF
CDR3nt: TGTGCCAGCAACCGCTCCGTAGCGCTAGGGGAGACCCAGTACTTC

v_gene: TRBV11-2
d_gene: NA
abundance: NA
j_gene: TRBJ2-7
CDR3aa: CAGSTGTWRTYVQYF
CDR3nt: TGTGCCGGCAGCACCGGGACATGGCGCACCTACGTGCAGTACTTC

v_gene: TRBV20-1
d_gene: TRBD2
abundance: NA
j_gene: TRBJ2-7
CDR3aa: CSARVPTSGFYEHCF
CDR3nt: TGCAGTGCTAGAGTTCCGACTAGCGGGTTCTACGAGCATTGCTTC

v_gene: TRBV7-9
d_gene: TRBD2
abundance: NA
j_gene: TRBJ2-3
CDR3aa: CASSPKERESADTQYF
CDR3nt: TGTGCCAGTAGTCCTAAGGAGCGGGAAAGCGCAGATACGCAATATTTT

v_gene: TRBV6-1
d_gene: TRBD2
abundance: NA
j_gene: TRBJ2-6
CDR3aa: CTSSERSGSGANVLTF
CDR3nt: TGTACCAGCAGTGAACGGTCAGGGAGCGGGGCCAACGTCCTGACCTTC

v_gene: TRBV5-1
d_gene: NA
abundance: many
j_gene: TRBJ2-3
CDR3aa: CASRLPGPDTQYF
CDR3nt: TGCGCCAGCCGACTGCCCGGTCCAGATACGCAGTATTTT

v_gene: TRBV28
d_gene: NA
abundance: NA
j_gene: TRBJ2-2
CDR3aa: CAASRGEIATGELFF
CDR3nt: TGTGCCGCGTCGAGAGGTGAAATTGCCACCGGGGAGCTGTTTTTT

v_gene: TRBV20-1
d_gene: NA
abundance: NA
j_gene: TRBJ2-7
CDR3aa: CGARKLDTHEQYF
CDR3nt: TGCGGTGCTAGAAAACTTGACACTCACGAGCAGTACTTC

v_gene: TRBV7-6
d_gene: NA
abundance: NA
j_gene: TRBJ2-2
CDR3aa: CASSFLGTGELFF
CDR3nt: TGTGCCAGTAGCTTCCTGGGCACCGGGGAGCTGTTTTTT

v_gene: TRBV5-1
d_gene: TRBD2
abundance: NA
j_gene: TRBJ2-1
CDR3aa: CASSLPAGGDKEQSF
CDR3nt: TGCGCCAGCAGCTTACCAGCGGGAGGGGACAAAGAGCAGTCCTTC

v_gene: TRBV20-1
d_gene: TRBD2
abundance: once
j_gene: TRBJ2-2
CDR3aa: CSVSPSSGRNTGEPFF
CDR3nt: TGCAGTGTTAGCCCGTCGAGCGGGAGGAACACCGGGGAGCCGTTTTTT

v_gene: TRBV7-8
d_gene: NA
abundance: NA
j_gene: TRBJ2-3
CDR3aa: CARILALSRVTDTQYF
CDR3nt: TGTGCCAGAATCTTAGCGCTAAGCAGGGTAACAGATACGCAGTATTTT

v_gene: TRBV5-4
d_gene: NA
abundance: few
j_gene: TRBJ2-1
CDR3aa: CASSSPVGNEQFF
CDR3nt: TGTGCCAGTAGCTCTCCAGTGGGCAATGAGCAGTTCTTC

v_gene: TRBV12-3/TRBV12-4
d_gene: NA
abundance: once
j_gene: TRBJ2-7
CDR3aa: CASCFRRTYKQYF
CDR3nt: TGTGCCAGTTGTTTTAGGAGGACCTATAAGCAGTACTTC

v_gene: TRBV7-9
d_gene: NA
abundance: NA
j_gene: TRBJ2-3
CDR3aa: CASNGSTDTLYF
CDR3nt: TGTGCCAGCAATGGCAGCACAGATACGCTGTATTTT

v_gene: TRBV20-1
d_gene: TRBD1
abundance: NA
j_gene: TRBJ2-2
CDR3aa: CSASPRPRGKTGELFF
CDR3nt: TGTAGTGCTAGCCCGCGCCCCAGGGGGAAGACCGGGGAGCTGTTTTTT